One and the same sample provided the 5 T cell receptor beta chains below, sequenced in a study of vaccination effects on CD4 cells after COVID-19. Antigen-specific CD4+ T cells expanded by the ViraFEST assay with viral peptide pools were then sequenced. It was after more than 8 days of culture that CD4+ T cells were isolated. Subjects were given two BNT162b2 or mRNA-1273 vaccine doses. Data came from immunoSEQ multiplex PCR; TCRdb stores just in-frame clones and leaves some out. Altogether approximately 74,000 clones are present, about three quarters being singletons, with the ten largest covering approximately 1%. These receptors are not linked to any known antigen. This specimen consisted of CD4+ T cells from PBMCs cultured with HCoV-OC43 spike peptides, obtained after COVID-19 vaccination. Subset meaning: HCoV-OC43 spike overlapping peptide pool stimulation. All receptors come from a human donor who received a COVID-19 vaccine.

This sequence joins TRBV18 and TRBJ2-3; D is uncertain. CDR1 and CDR2 (germline): KGHSH, LQKENI. V was cut by 4 bases and J by 1 base, with 0 bases left in between. The CDR3 covers 11 residues. The CDR3 is CASSRTDTQYF. The DNA for the CDR3 is TGTGCCAGCTCACGCACAGATACGCAGTATTTT.

V usage is TRBV30 and J usage is TRBJ1-4; 8 bases line up with TRBD1. Germline V lookup: CDR1 GTSNPN, CDR2 SVGIG (reference sequence). The CDR3 has 15 amino acids. Unmatched junction bases numbered 9, after V lost 2 bases and J lost 7 bases. Written as DNA, the CDR3 is TGTGCCTGGAGTTTTGCGGCAGGGGGCGGTGAAAAACTGTTTTTT. This translates into CAWSFAAGGGEKLFF.

In this sample, this clone turned up a few times. V usage is TRBV9 and J usage is TRBJ2-5, with 9 nucleotides matching TRBD1. This CDR3 contains 16 residues. Per the germline V gene, CDR1 is SGDLS and CDR2 is YYNGEE. J was trimmed by 8 bases and V by 0 bases; bases with no gene match: 11. The CDR3 nucleotides are TGTGCCAGCAGCGTAGGGTTAGGACAGGGGCAGGAAACCCAGTACTTC. It encodes CASSVGLGQGQETQYF.

This clone was observed a handful of times. This chain connects TRBV30 to TRBJ1-2; the D is unclear. The CDR3 is 16 residues long. Trimming shortened V by 2 bases and J by 8 bases, and 24 bases separated the two germline ends. Germline V gives CDR1 GTSNPN, CDR2 SVGIG (reference sequence). This CDR3 reads CAWSTLLGSPLLGYTF. CDR3 sequence (DNA): TGTGCCTGGAGTACCCTTCTGGGGAGTCCCTTGTTAGGCTACACCTTC.

This clone was recorded only once. The genes are TRBV5-1 and TRBJ2-3; no clear D. Germline V gives CDR1 SGHRS, CDR2 YFSETQ. The V end was cut by 5 bases, the J end by 7 bases, with 20 bases between. The CDR3 is 15 amino acids. The DNA for the CDR3 is TGCGCCAGCAGTTGGCTTGATCCTGAACTTAATACGCAGTATTTT. Protein product: CASSWLDPELNTQYF.